The 24 T cell receptor beta chains reported below all come from one sample, sequenced in a study of blood T cell repertoires in COVID-19. Method: immunoSEQ multiplex PCR; TCRdb's copy keeps in-frame clones and lacks some. Counted here are 150,000 to 200,000 clones, approximately 88% occurring once; the ten biggest clones make up around 10%. Input material: peripheral blood. The receptors originated from a woman aged 80 or older with active or convalescent COVID-19.

The rearrangement uses TRBV18 and TRBJ2-2, with 10 bases fitting TRBD1. V lost 4 bases to trimming and J lost 4 bases; unmatched junction nucleotides: 6. CDR1 KGHSH and CDR2 LQKENI come from the germline V gene. The CDR3 contains 16 residues. The CDR3 coding sequence is TGTGCCAGCTCACAGGGGACAGGGGAAGGCACCGGGGAGCTGTTTTTT. This sequence encodes CASSQGTGEGTGELFF.

The chain combines TRBV7-9 with TRBJ1-1; no clear D gene. Per the germline V gene, CDR1 is SEHNR and CDR2 is FQNEAQ (reference sequence). V was trimmed by 1 base and J by 8 bases, leaving 8 bases between them. The CDR3 is 12 amino acids. CDR3 DNA sequence: TGTGCCAGCAGCTTAGAGACGGAGGAAGCTTTCTTT. Amino acids: CASSLETEEAFF.

The genes are TRBV25-1 and TRBJ2-7; maybe TRBD1 (6 bases). Germline V gives CDR1 MGHDK, CDR2 SYGVNS. The CDR3 runs to 15 residues. The V end was cut by 2 bases, the J end by 2 bases, with 13 bases between. CDR3 loop: CASSEGWQGTYEQYF. The CDR3 coding sequence is TGTGCCAGCAGTGAAGGTTGGCAGGGGACCTACGAGCAGTACTTC.

The CDR3 loop reads CASSIATGPNYGYTF. CDR3 DNA: TGTGCCAGTAGTATAGCAACGGGTCCTAACTATGGCTACACCTTC. This chain links TRBV19 with TRBJ1-2; D is unresolved. V was trimmed by 1 base and J by 0 bases, leaving 9 bases between them. The CDR3 has 15 residues. Germline loops: CDR1 LNHDA, CDR2 SQIVND (reference sequence).

J is TRBJ1-1 and V is TRBV7-8; 10 nucleotides align to TRBD1. This CDR3 is 15 amino acids long. Trimming at V came to 7 bases and at J to 4 bases, leaving 9 bases not matched to a gene. The germline V gene has CDR1 SGHVS and CDR2 FQNEAQ. The CDR3 sequence is CASTDRGPMGTEAFF. The CDR3 region has the DNA TGTGCCAGCACAGACAGGGGGCCGATGGGCACTGAAGCTTTCTTT.

The V call is TRBV19, the J call TRBJ2-1; 16 nucleotides agree with TRBD2. Unmatched junction bases numbered 10, after V lost 6 bases and J lost 8 bases. The length of the CDR3 is 17 residues. Germline CDR1 LNHDA, CDR2 SQIVND (reference sequence). The DNA for the CDR3 is TGTGCCAGTAGGGGCAACCTTGGGACTAGCGGGGGGGATGAGCAGTTCTTC. As protein: CASRGNLGTSGGDEQFF.

The chain combines TRBV30 with TRBJ2-5; 8 bases are shared with TRBD2. Germline CDR1 is GTSNPN and CDR2 is SVGIG (reference sequence). Trimming removed 5 bases from V and 5 bases from J; junction bases left unmatched: 10. CDR3 length equals 14 residues. CDR3 in amino acids: CAWGSGGTEETQYF. For the CDR3, the DNA is TGTGCCTGGGGAAGCGGGGGAACCGAGGAGACCCAGTACTTC. Based on the CDR3 plus reference TRBV30 and TRBJ2-5, the full variable domain is SQTIHQWPATLVQPVGSPLSLECTVEGTSNPNLYWYRQAAGRGLQLLFYSVGIGQISSEVPQNLSASRPQDRQFILSSKKLLLSDSGFYLCAWGSGGTEETQYFGPGTRLLVL.

CDR3 DNA sequence: TGTGCCAGCCTTACAGGCTTCGGCTACACCTTC. It is translated as CASLTGFGYTF. The V gene is TRBV7-6, the J gene TRBJ1-2, with TRBD1 as a possible D gene (5 bases). The germline V gene encodes CDR1 SGHVS and CDR2 FNYEAQ. CDR3 length: 11 amino acids. The V end lost 8 bases, the J end lost 8 bases, and 12 bases lay between the germline ends.

Concerning this clone itself: A junction end diverges from the germline sequence, so it may reflect a read error. The chain has TRBV7-7 and TRBJ2-1, with TRBD2 matching 10 bases. Germline-derived CDR1 and CDR2 are SSHAT and FNYEAQ (reference sequence). The CDR3 has 15 residues. In DNA form, the CDR3 reads TGTGCTAGCAGCCGTCAGCGGGGGGGGCTTAATGAGCAGTTCTTC. Protein: CASSRQRGGLNEQFF.

The chain uses TRBV9 and TRBJ2-1, with 12 bases identical to TRBD2. V dropped 0 bases and J dropped 4; count of bases not matched to a gene: 2. The CDR3 totals 16 residues. CDR1 and CDR2 from the germline V gene are SGDLS and YYNGEE. CDR3 sequence: CASSVGLAGGYNEQFF. DNA of the CDR3: TGTGCCAGCAGCGTAGGCCTAGCGGGGGGGTACAATGAGCAGTTCTTC.

The chain combines TRBV5-1 with TRBJ1-2; 9 bases line up with TRBD1. J lost 4 bases, V lost 7 bases, and 8 bases had no gene match. The CDR3 consists of 14 residues. The germline V gene has CDR1 SGHRS and CDR2 YFSETQ. For the CDR3, the DNA is TGCGCCAGCCAAGAAACAGGGGGCTCCTATGGCTACACCTTC. Protein: CASQETGGSYGYTF.

This clone was recorded only once. This chain uses TRBV7-6 with TRBJ2-1, with TRBD1 identical over 7 bases. The germline CDR1 and CDR2 sequences are SGHVS and FNYEAQ. The CDR3 is made up of 18 amino acids. J was trimmed by 2 bases and V by 5 bases; bases with no gene match: 15. CDR3 residues: CASSPQTSGGTTYNEQFF. In DNA form, the CDR3 reads TGTGCCAGCAGCCCACAAACCTCAGGGGGAACCACCTACAATGAGCAGTTCTTC.

The chain couples TRBV10-3 to TRBJ2-2; no definite D call. V shed 10 bases and J shed 3 bases, with 9 bases lying between them. CDR3 length: 12 amino acids. The V gene's germline CDR1 is ENHRY and CDR2 SYGVKD. The CDR3 DNA reads TGTGCCACTGCCCTAGACACCGGGGAGCTGTTTTTT. Translating gives CATALDTGELFF.

This clone appeared a single time. The rearrangement joins TRBV5-5 to TRBJ1-2; D is possibly TRBD1 (6 bases). This CDR3 is 12 amino acids long. V lost 4 bases and J 11 bases, leaving 15 bases between the germline ends. CDR1 and CDR2 from the germline V gene are SGHKS and YYEKEE (reference sequence). The CDR3 sequence is CASSRDINRYTF. The CDR3 DNA reads TGTGCCAGCAGCAGGGACATTAATAGGTACACCTTC.

Note on this clone: This same CDR3 is encoded by further DNA sequences in the sample. The DNA of the CDR3 is TGTGCCAGCAGTTACCTCGGGGGACTCTACGAGCAGTACTTC. Translation gives CASSYLGGLYEQYF. The chain has TRBV6-2 or TRBV6-3 and TRBJ2-7; D possibly corresponds to TRBD2 (6 bases). The CDR3 sequence is 14 residues long. Trimming removed 2 bases from V and 3 bases from J, with 11 bases in between. Germline CDR1 reads MNHEY; CDR2 reads SVGEGT.

The chain combines TRBV4-2 with TRBJ2-2; TRBD2 is a possible D gene (5 bases). Trimming took 1 base from V and 4 from J, leaving 10 bases between them. Germline V gives CDR1 LGHNA, CDR2 YNFKEQ. The CDR3 contains 15 residues. The CDR3: CASSQAEASTGELFF. The CDR3 DNA is TGTGCCAGCAGCCAAGCGGAGGCGAGCACCGGGGAGCTGTTTTTT.

The table lists this clone with a few counts. The genes are TRBV19 and TRBJ2-2; D possibly corresponds to TRBD1 (6 bases). V was trimmed by 2 bases and J by 5 bases, leaving 12 bases between them. The germline V gene encodes CDR1 LNHDA and CDR2 SQIVND (reference sequence). The CDR3 is made up of 15 amino acids. CDR3 nucleotides: TGTGCCAGTAGTATACAGGGGACAAGAACCGGGGAGCTGTTTTTT. This translates into CASSIQGTRTGELFF.

The chain couples TRBV6-6 to TRBJ2-3; 10 nucleotides match TRBD2. V trimming: 6 bases; J trimming: 2 bases; junction bases outside the gene matches: 8. Germline loops: CDR1 MNHNY, CDR2 SVGAGI (reference sequence). The length of the CDR3 is 16 residues. CDR3 sequence: CASRRLAGAPTDTQYF. In DNA, the CDR3 is TGTGCCAGCAGGAGGCTAGCGGGGGCCCCCACAGATACGCAGTATTTT.

Only one count was recorded for this clone. This chain connects TRBV5-6 to TRBJ1-6, with D perhaps matching TRBD1 (6 bases). The CDR3 is made up of 14 amino acids. V gave up 1 base and J gave up 9 bases, with 11 bases separating them. Germline V CDR1 and CDR2: SGHDT, YYEEEE. CDR3 sequence reads: CASSLRGATSPLHF. The CDR3 bases are TGTGCCAGCAGCTTGCGGGGGGCAACTTCACCCCTCCACTTT.

V is TRBV29-1 and J is TRBJ1-5; 8 bases agree with TRBD1. Germline CDR1 reads SQVTM; CDR2 reads ANQGSEA. This CDR3 region has 13 residues. J gave up 3 bases and V 6 bases, and 4 bases lay outside the gene matches. The CDR3 here is CSVQQGVNQPQHF. CDR3 nucleotides: TGCAGCGTCCAACAGGGGGTCAATCAGCCCCAGCATTTT.

The V call is TRBV10-3, the J call TRBJ2-1, with 8 bases lining up with TRBD2. This CDR3 has 16 amino acids. The V and J ends lost 5 bases and 0 bases, in that order; junction bases with no gene match: 6. Germline V gene sequence: CDR1 ENHRY, CDR2 SYGVKD. In nucleotides, the CDR3 is TGTGCCATCAGTCAACTAGCGGCGAGCTCCTACAATGAGCAGTTCTTC. It encodes CAISQLAASSYNEQFF.

The V call is TRBV18, the J call TRBJ1-4, with 10 positions matching TRBD1. The CDR3 covers 15 residues. V was clipped by 4 bases and J by 5 bases; unmatched bases: 4. CDR1 is KGHSH and CDR2 is LQKENI in the germline V gene. CDR3 coding DNA: TGTGCCAGCTCACTCACGACAGGGGGCAATGAAAAACTGTTTTTT. This encodes CASSLTTGGNEKLFF.

The rearrangement joins TRBV2 to TRBJ2-1; D not certain. Germline loops: CDR1 SNHLY, CDR2 FYNNEI. Trimming removed 6 bases from V and 4 bases from J, with 16 bases in between. The CDR3 consists of 15 residues. The CDR3 nucleotides read TGTGCCAGCAGGGCGGAACGAAGTCCTTACAATGAGCAGTTCTTC. Protein product: CASRAERSPYNEQFF.

The chain joins TRBV27 to TRBJ2-5; 8 nucleotides agree with TRBD2. In germline, CDR1 is MNHEY, CDR2 SMNVEV (reference sequence). Trimming at V came to 0 bases and at J to 5 bases, leaving 8 bases not matched to a gene. The CDR3 extends over 16 amino acids. The CDR3 nucleotides read TGTGCCAGCAGTTTATCGGGCCAGCGGGGGACGGAGACCCAGTACTTC. Its translation is CASSLSGQRGTETQYF.